This T cell receptor (beta chain) appears in the sequencing data of a study of blood T cell repertoires in COVID-19. This clone is categorized as medium-sized. CDR1 and CDR2 from the germline V gene are LGHDT and YNNKEL (reference sequence). Trimming took 2 bases from V and 5 from J; bases not matched to a gene: 11. The CDR3 consists of 16 residues. The age range of participants was 18 to 89 years, with residence in about 25 US areas. Assay used: immunoSEQ multiplex PCR; TCRdb lists only in-frame clones, some missing. The profile shows 150,000 to 200,000 clones, around 80% of them singletons. The sequence derives from a man between 65 and 85 years old who had been exposed to COVID-19. The sequenced sample was PBMCs or T cells enriched from blood (not recorded which). The chain carries TRBV3-1 (or the pseudogene TRBV3-2) and TRBJ2-7; 8 nucleotides match TRBD1. The CDR3 nucleotides read TGTGCCAGCAGCCAATTTCTAGGACAGGGAATCCACGAGCAGTACTTC. Its translation: CASSQFLGQGIHEQYF.